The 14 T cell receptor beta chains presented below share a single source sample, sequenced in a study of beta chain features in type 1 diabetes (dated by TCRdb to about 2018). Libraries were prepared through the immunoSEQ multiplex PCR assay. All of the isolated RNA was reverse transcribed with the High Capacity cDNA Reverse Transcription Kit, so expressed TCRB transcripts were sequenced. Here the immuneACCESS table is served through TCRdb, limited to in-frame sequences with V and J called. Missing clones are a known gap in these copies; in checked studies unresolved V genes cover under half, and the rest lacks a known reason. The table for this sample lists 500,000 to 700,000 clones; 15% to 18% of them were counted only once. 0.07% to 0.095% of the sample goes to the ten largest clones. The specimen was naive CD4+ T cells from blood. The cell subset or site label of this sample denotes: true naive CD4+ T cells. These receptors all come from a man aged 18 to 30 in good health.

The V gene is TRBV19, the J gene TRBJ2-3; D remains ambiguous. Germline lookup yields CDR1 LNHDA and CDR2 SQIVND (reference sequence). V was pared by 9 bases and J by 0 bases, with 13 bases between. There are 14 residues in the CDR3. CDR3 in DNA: TGTGCCAGCAAACCGTTGTCTAGCACAGATACGCAGTATTTT. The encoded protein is CASKPLSSTDTQYF.

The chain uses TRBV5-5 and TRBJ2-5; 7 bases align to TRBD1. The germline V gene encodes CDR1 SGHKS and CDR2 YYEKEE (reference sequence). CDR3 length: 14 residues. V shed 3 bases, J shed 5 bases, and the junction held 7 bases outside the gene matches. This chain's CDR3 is CASSSVTGPETQYF. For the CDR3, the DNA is TGTGCCAGCAGCTCAGTGACAGGGCCGGAGACCCAGTACTTC.

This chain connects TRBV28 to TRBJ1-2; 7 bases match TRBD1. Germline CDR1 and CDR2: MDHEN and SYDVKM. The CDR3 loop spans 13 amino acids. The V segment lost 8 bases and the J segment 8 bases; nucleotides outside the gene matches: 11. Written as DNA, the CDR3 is TGTGCCAGCGGATCCGGGACAGAGGTGGGCTACACCTTC. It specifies CASGSGTEVGYTF.

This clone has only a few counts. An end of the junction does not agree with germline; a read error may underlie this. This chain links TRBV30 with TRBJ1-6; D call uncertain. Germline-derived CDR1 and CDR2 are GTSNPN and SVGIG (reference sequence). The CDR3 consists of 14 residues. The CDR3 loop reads CAWSVPAANSPLHF. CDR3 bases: TGTGCCTGGAGTGTCCCGGCTGCCAATTCGCCCCTCCACTTT. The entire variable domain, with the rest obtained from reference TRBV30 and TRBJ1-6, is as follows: SQTIHQWPATLVQPVGSPLSLECTVEGTSNPNLYWYRQAAGRGLQLLFYSVGIGQISSEVPQNLSASRPQDRQFILSSKKLLLSDSGFYLCAWSVPAANSPLHFGNGTRLTVT.

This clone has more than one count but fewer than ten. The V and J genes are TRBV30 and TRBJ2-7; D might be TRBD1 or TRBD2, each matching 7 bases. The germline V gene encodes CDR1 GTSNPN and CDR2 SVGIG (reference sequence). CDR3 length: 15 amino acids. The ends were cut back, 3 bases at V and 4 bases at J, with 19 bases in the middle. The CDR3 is CAWRGRGRGYYEQYF. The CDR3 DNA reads TGTGCCTGGAGGGGGAGGGGGCGCGGATATTACGAGCAGTACTTC.

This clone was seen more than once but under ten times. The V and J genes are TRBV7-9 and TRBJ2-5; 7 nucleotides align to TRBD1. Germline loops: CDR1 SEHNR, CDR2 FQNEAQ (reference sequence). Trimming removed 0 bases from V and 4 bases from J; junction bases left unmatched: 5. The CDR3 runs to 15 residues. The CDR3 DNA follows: TGTGCCAGCAGCTTAGCGGGACAGAGTCGAGAGACCCAGTACTTC. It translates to CASSLAGQSRETQYF.

DNA of the CDR3: TGTGCCAGCAGCCAAGATCGTAGCGGGAGTGGATCCTACAATGAGCAGTTCTTC. Its protein is CASSQDRSGSGSYNEQFF. J is TRBJ2-1 and V is TRBV4-2; the match to TRBD2 covers 9 bases. CDR1 LGHNA and CDR2 YNFKEQ come from the germline V gene. V gave up 0 bases and J gave up 1 base; unmatched junction bases: 7. CDR3 length: 18 residues.

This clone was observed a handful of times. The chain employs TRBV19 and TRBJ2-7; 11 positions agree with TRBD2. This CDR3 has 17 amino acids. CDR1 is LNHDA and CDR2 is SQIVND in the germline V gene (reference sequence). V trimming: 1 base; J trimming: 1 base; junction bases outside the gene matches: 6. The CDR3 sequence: CASSIVLAGGPSYEQYF. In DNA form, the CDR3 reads TGTGCCAGTAGTATAGTCCTAGCGGGAGGCCCTTCCTACGAGCAGTACTTC. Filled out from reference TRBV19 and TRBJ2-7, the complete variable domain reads DGGITQSPKYLFRKEGQNVTLSCEQNLNHDAMYWYRQDPGQGLRLIYYSQIVNDFQKGDIAEGYSVSREKKESFPLTVTSAQKNPTAFYLCASSIVLAGGPSYEQYFGPGTRLTVT.

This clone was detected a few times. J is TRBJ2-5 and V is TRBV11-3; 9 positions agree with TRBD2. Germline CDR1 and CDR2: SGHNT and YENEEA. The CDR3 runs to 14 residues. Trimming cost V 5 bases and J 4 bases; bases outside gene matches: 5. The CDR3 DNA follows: TGTGCCAGCAGCCCCGCGGGGGGGTCAGAGACCCAGTACTTC. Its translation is CASSPAGGSETQYF.

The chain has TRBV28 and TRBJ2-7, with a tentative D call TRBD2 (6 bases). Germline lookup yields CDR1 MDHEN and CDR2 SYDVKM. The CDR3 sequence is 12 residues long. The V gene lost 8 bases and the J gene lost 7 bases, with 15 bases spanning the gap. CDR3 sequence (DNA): TGTGCCAGCCGGGTGGAGGGCCTAGAGCAGTACTTC. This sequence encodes CASRVEGLEQYF.

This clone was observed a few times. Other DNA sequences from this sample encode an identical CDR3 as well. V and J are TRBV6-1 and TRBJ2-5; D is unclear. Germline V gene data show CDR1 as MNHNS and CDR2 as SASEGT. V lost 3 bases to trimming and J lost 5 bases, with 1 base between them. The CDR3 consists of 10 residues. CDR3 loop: CASSEETQYF. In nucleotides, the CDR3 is TGTGCCAGCAGTGAGGAGACCCAGTACTTC.

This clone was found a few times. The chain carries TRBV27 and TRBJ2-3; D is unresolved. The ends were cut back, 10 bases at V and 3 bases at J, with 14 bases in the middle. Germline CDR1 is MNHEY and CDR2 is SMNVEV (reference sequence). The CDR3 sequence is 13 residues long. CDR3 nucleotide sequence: TGTGCCATAAGGAATTTCGGTACAGATACGCAGTATTTT. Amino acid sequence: CAIRNFGTDTQYF.

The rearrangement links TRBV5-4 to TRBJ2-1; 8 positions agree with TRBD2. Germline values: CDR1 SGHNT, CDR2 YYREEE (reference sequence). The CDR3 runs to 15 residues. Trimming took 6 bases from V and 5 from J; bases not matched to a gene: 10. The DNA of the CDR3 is TGTGCCAGCATCCCCCGGGGGGGAGAGGACAATGAGCAGTTCTTC. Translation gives CASIPRGGEDNEQFF.

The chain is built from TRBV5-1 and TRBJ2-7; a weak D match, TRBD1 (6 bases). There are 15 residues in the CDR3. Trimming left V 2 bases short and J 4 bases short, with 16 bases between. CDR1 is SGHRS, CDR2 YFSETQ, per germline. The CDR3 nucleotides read TGCGCCAGCAGCTTATCACAGGGTACTGGGTACGAGCAGTACTTC. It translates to CASSLSQGTGYEQYF.